Listed below are T cell receptor beta chains from one sample, sequenced in a study of PD-1 blockade in mismatch repair-deficient tumors. Sequencing was performed with immunoSEQ multiplex PCR; in TCRdb, only in-frame clones are kept and a portion is missing. The top ten hold roughly 2.6% of the sample, which has some 84,000 clones, 81% seen once. Sequencing used peripheral blood, obtained 12 weeks after starting pembrolizumab. Every receptor here comes from an adult with mismatch repair-deficient cancer. CDR3s include the opening cysteine and the closing phenylalanine or tryptophan.

CDR3 | J | V
CAPLASTDTQYF | TRBJ2-3 | TRBV2
CASSQKKGAPYEQYF | TRBJ2-7 | TRBV4-1
CAWSKTSGDLLFSTDTQYF | TRBJ2-3 | TRBV30
CASRSGRGDTQYF | TRBJ2-3 | TRBV5-5
CASSVEGASDTGELFF | TRBJ2-2 | TRBV9
CASSLVGRTIQETQYF | TRBJ2-5 | TRBV7-2
CASTLGKGAENEQFF | TRBJ2-1 | TRBV6-1
CASSPDLDRGSHGYTF | TRBJ1-2 | TRBV5-1
CASSSRVTGTDTQYF | TRBJ2-3 | TRBV19
CASSSLRKAGNTIYF | TRBJ1-3 | TRBV6-5
CASSVGGSVIGSEQFF | TRBJ2-1 | TRBV9
CASSATGTTEAFF | TRBJ1-1 | TRBV2
CASSPNLRDTQYF | TRBJ2-3 | TRBV27
CASSNLVAHQETQYF | TRBJ2-5 | TRBV25-1
CASSVGGGKNQETQYF | TRBJ2-5 | TRBV9
CASSISGNTDTQYF | TRBJ2-3 | TRBV2
CASSLHMTGPHRENNEKLFF | TRBJ1-4 | TRBV5-1
CASSLGLAGSMDTQYF | TRBJ2-3 | TRBV5-1
CAIRPPGQQNEQYF | TRBJ2-7 | TRBV10-3
CASSLEGGGNQPQHF | TRBJ1-5 | TRBV5-5
CATSRSRQGYEQYF | TRBJ2-7 | TRBV15
CAWSVLGAHEKLFF | TRBJ1-4 | TRBV30
CASSLAVAPSGDTQYF | TRBJ2-3 | TRBV7-2
CASSLAGGNYNEQFF | TRBJ2-1 | TRBV7-3
CASSIAPSGRAEQFF | TRBJ2-1 | TRBV19
CASSQAFRAPDTQYF | TRBJ2-3 | TRBV4-3
CSVGRRVKNTEAFF | TRBJ1-1 | TRBV29-1
CASSTLDTGAYTEAFF | TRBJ1-1 | TRBV27
CATGVGGRSYNEQFF | TRBJ2-1 | TRBV15
CASRMAAGSTPNYGYTF | TRBJ1-2 | TRBV27
CSVAPDPNTEAFF | TRBJ1-1 | TRBV29-1
CAIGGSTDTQYF | TRBJ2-3 | TRBV28
CASSFSTSVTGELFF | TRBJ2-2 | TRBV7-2
CASSFHGPQHF | TRBJ1-5 | TRBV7-9
CASSLMGTEAFF | TRBJ1-1 | TRBV7-2
CASSLEKRMFWYNEQFF | TRBJ2-1 | TRBV5-1
CASSPGSGQGFYEQYF | TRBJ2-7 | TRBV27
CASFLRQNTEAFF | TRBJ1-1 | TRBV2
CASGLAPITDTQYF | TRBJ2-3 | TRBV12-5
CASTFGGGQSYEQYF | TRBJ2-7 | TRBV6-1
CASSRGGQGRAEAFF | TRBJ1-1 | TRBV18
CASSLFRESNEQFF | TRBJ2-1 | TRBV11-2
CASSMRIGTGPLETQYF | TRBJ2-5 | TRBV19
CATSRDARTNEKLFF | TRBJ1-4 | TRBV15
CASRWWNTGELFF | TRBJ2-2 | TRBV7-8
CASSLTENTGELFF | TRBJ2-2 | TRBV7-2
CASSRLDRFYGYTF | TRBJ1-2 | TRBV5-4
CASSFPGNTEAFF | TRBJ1-1 | TRBV25-1
CASSEAETGSYEQYF | TRBJ2-7 | TRBV6-1
CSVEGRYEQYF | TRBJ2-7 | TRBV29-1
CASSYSATVSNQPQHF | TRBJ1-5 | TRBV6-6
CASSAGGDNTEAFF | TRBJ1-1 | TRBV9
CATSRVGVGGSYNEQFF | TRBJ2-1 | TRBV15
CASSGLAGVTSTDTQYF | TRBJ2-3 | TRBV2
CASSQQQQRDTEAFF | TRBJ1-1 | TRBV5-1
CASSLGMRKNTEAFF | TRBJ1-1 | TRBV5-1
CASSLRGQNYEQYF | TRBJ2-7 | TRBV13
CASRDGLVSHEQYF | TRBJ2-7 | TRBV5-1